One sample yielded the 26 T cell receptor beta chains listed below, sequenced in a study of cytomegalovirus exposure and HLA in healthy donors. Clones were read by immunoSEQ multiplex PCR, and TCRdb kept only the in-frame ones, dropping some. The sample contains hundreds of thousands of clones, around 87% of which appear only once. Sample: PBMCs. The receptor source for this set is a young woman in good health and CMV-seropositive.

The gene calls are TRBV7-3 and TRBJ1-1; D is uncertain. Trimming pared 3 bases from V and 4 bases from J, leaving 9 bases between. Looked up from germline, CDR1 is SGHTA and CDR2 is FQGTGA. This CDR3 has 13 residues. Here the CDR3 reads CASSLEELTEAFF. In nucleotides, the CDR3 is TGTGCCAGCAGCTTGGAGGAACTCACTGAAGCTTTCTTT.

The chain has TRBV5-1 and TRBJ2-3; weak D call: TRBD1 (6 bases). The CDR3 is 14 amino acids. CDR1 and CDR2 from the germline V gene are SGHRS and YFSETQ. Deletions cut 2 bases from V and 0 bases from J, with 7 bases between. The CDR3 spells CASSFDRSTDTQYF. The CDR3 DNA reads TGCGCCAGCAGCTTCGACAGGAGCACAGATACGCAGTATTTT.

This clone was seen only once. V and J are TRBV5-4 and TRBJ2-1, with 13 bases matching TRBD2. Per germline, CDR1 SGHNT and CDR2 YYREEE (reference sequence). The CDR3 has 15 residues. V dropped 4 bases and J dropped 4; count of bases not matched to a gene: 2. The CDR3 reads CASSRTSGSYNEQFF. CDR3 nucleotides: TGTGCCAGCAGCAGGACTAGCGGGAGTTACAATGAGCAGTTCTTC.

The chain has TRBV9 and TRBJ2-1; D might be TRBD2 (7 bases). The CDR3 is 15 residues long. In germline, CDR1 is SGDLS, CDR2 YYNGEE. The V end lost 0 bases, the J end lost 7 bases, and 14 bases lay between the germline ends. The CDR3 region has the DNA TGTGCCAGCAGCGTAGATGGGCGGGGGCCAAATGAGCAGTTCTTC. Translating it yields CASSVDGRGPNEQFF.

CDR3 residues: CASSPAPKAMNTEAFF. In DNA form, the CDR3 reads TGCGCCAGCAGCCCCGCCCCAAAAGCAATGAACACTGAAGCTTTCTTT. V gene TRBV4-1 combines with J gene TRBJ1-1; D remains unclear. This CDR3 spans 16 amino acids. V was pared by 4 bases and J by 0 bases, with 15 bases between. CDR1 is MGHRA, CDR2 YSYEKL, per germline.

This sequence joins TRBV2 and TRBJ2-1; a weak D match, TRBD2 (6 bases). Germline CDR1 is SNHLY and CDR2 is FYNNEI. The CDR3 loop spans 14 amino acids. The V end was cut by 8 bases, the J end by 0 bases, with 11 bases between. CDR3 DNA sequence: TGTGCCAGCCGGGAGCGGAGCTCCTACAATGAGCAGTTCTTC. This sequence encodes CASRERSSYNEQFF.

The chain joins TRBV5-1 to TRBJ1-2; D not resolved. The CDR3 consists of 14 residues. Trimming pared 2 bases from V and 3 bases from J, leaving 11 bases between. The germline CDR1 and CDR2 sequences are SGHRS and YFSETQ. This chain's CDR3 is CASSLGPEDYGYTF. CDR3 bases: TGCGCCAGCAGCTTAGGCCCGGAGGACTATGGCTACACCTTC.

The genes are TRBV5-1 and TRBJ1-1; 7 nucleotides align to TRBD1. Germline V gene lookup returns CDR1 SGHRS and CDR2 YFSETQ. V dropped 6 bases and J dropped 5; count of bases not matched to a gene: 13. The CDR3 covers 15 residues. The CDR3 nucleotides read TGCGCCAGCACTTCGGGACAGACCTTGGGGACTGAAGCTTTCTTT. Its translation is CASTSGQTLGTEAFF. Full variable domain (remainder filled in from reference TRBV5-1 and TRBJ1-1): KAGVTQTPRYLIKTRGQQVTLSCSPISGHRSVSWYQQTPGQGLQFLFEYFSETQRNKGNFPGRFSGRQFSNSRSEMNVSTLELGDSALYLCASTSGQTLGTEAFFGQGTRLTVV.

The chain is built from TRBV5-4 and TRBJ2-3; TRBD2 matches 7 bases. Germline CDR1 reads SGHNT; CDR2 reads YYREEE (reference sequence). V was clipped by 0 bases and J by 5 bases; unmatched bases: 3. CDR3 length: 14 residues. CDR3 protein: CASSLVEREDTQYF. Written as DNA, the CDR3 is TGTGCCAGCAGCTTGGTCGAGCGGGAAGATACGCAGTATTTT.

This clone was seen just once. The rearrangement uses TRBV27 and TRBJ2-5; TRBD2 matches 10 bases. The CDR3 runs 14 residues. The trim removed 6 bases at V and 5 bases at J, leaving 6 bases unmatched. Germline V gene data show CDR1 as MNHEY and CDR2 as SMNVEV (reference sequence). The CDR3 spells CASRAGGPLETQYF. CDR3 DNA sequence: TGTGCCAGCAGAGCGGGAGGGCCGCTTGAGACCCAGTACTTC.

V gene TRBV6-1 combines with J gene TRBJ1-1; 8 nucleotides agree with TRBD1. This CDR3 spans 13 amino acids. Germline values: CDR1 MNHNS, CDR2 SASEGT. The V segment lost 6 bases and the J segment 1 base; nucleotides outside the gene matches: 1. The DNA of the CDR3 is TGTGCCAGCAGCACAGGGGGGAACACTGAAGCTTTCTTT. This sequence encodes CASSTGGNTEAFF.

This chain links TRBV11-2 with TRBJ2-1; TRBD2 matches 7 bases. V lost 2 bases, J lost 9 bases, and 4 bases stayed unmatched. The CDR3 spans 13 residues. Germline CDR1 SGHAT, CDR2 FQNNGV. The CDR3 DNA sequence: TGTGCCAGCAGCTTACAAGGCGGGAGTGAGCAGTTCTTC. It is translated as CASSLQGGSEQFF.

This clone has only one observation. The chain uses TRBV28 and TRBJ1-1, with 8 bases fitting TRBD1. Germline assignment: CDR1 MDHEN and CDR2 SYDVKM. CDR3 size: 14 residues. V shed 6 bases and J 1 base; nucleotides not matched to a gene: 4. The DNA for the CDR3 is TGTGCCAGCAGCTTGGACAGGGAGAACACTGAAGCTTTCTTT. Residues: CASSLDRENTEAFF.

V is TRBV2 and J is TRBJ2-3, with 10 bases matching TRBD2. V was pared by 6 bases and J by 4 bases, with 7 bases of the junction left unmatched. The CDR3 length is 15 residues. The germline gives CDR1 SNHLY, CDR2 FYNNEI. The CDR3 here is CASRATSGNADTQYF. The DNA for the CDR3 is TGTGCCAGCAGGGCTACTAGCGGGAACGCAGATACGCAGTATTTT.

This chain links TRBV27 with TRBJ1-2; 9 bases are a match to TRBD1. The J segment lost 8 bases and the V segment lost 3 bases, leaving 4 bases of the junction unmatched. The CDR3 covers 13 residues. The germline V gene has CDR1 MNHEY and CDR2 SMNVEV (reference sequence). CDR3 loop: CASSLGTGPGYTF. In nucleotides, the CDR3 is TGTGCCAGCAGTTTGGGGACAGGGCCCGGCTACACCTTC.

The chain carries TRBV30 and TRBJ2-7; TRBD2 might be the D (6 bases). The CDR3 extends over 14 amino acids. V lost 4 bases to trimming and J lost 4 bases, with 17 bases between them. Germline V gene sequence: CDR1 GTSNPN, CDR2 SVGIG (reference sequence). CDR3: CAWMGGITPYEQYF. The CDR3 bases are TGTGCCTGGATGGGCGGGATTACGCCTTACGAGCAGTACTTC.

Concerning this clone itself: The identical CDR3 is also encoded by other nucleotide sequences in the sample. The V and J genes are TRBV27 and TRBJ2-7; D gene ambiguous. This CDR3 contains 13 residues. Trimming removed 3 bases from V and 1 base from J, with 7 bases in between. CDR1 and CDR2 (germline): MNHEY, SMNVEV (reference sequence). Written as DNA, the CDR3 is TGTGCCAGCAGTTTTGGCGGATCCTACGAGCAGTACTTC. It encodes CASSFGGSYEQYF.

The chain links TRBV5-4 to TRBJ2-7, with D possibly matching TRBD1 (6 bases). Deletions cut 0 bases from V and 4 bases from J, with 11 bases between. This CDR3 spans 14 amino acids. CDR1 SGHNT and CDR2 YYREEE come from the germline V gene (reference sequence). The CDR3 is CASSLGAGVYEQYF. CDR3 nucleotides: TGTGCCAGCAGCTTGGGGGCAGGGGTATACGAGCAGTACTTC.

The genes are TRBV6-5 and TRBJ2-7; 7 nucleotides match TRBD1. CDR1 MNHEY and CDR2 SVGAGI come from the germline V gene. V lost 0 bases to trimming and J lost 3 bases; unmatched junction nucleotides: 2. The CDR3 is made up of 14 amino acids. The CDR3: CASSYSYRGYEQYF. The CDR3 DNA reads TGTGCCAGCAGTTACTCATACAGGGGCTACGAGCAGTACTTC.

This clone was detected only once. The chain joins TRBV10-2 to TRBJ2-7; 9 bases match TRBD2. From germline, CDR1 is WSHSY and CDR2 SAAADI. V lost 6 bases and J lost 3; bases outside the gene matches: 9. CDR3 size: 15 residues. DNA for the CDR3: TGCGCCAGCAGGGGCGGGAGGGACTCACGCTACGAGCAGTACTTC. Protein product: CASRGGRDSRYEQYF.

The V and J genes are TRBV5-6 and TRBJ2-7; 9 bases align to TRBD1. Germline V gene lookup returns CDR1 SGHDT and CDR2 YYEEEE. This CDR3 spans 14 amino acids. Trimming took 4 bases from V and 3 from J; bases not matched to a gene: 5. The CDR3 is CASSKPGQGYEQYF. Here the CDR3 DNA reads TGTGCCAGCAGCAAACCGGGACAGGGCTACGAGCAGTACTTC.

V usage is TRBV4-1 and J usage is TRBJ2-7; the match to TRBD2 covers 15 bases. The germline CDR1 and CDR2 sequences are MGHRA and YSYEKL. There are 17 residues in the CDR3. Trimming cost V 4 bases and J 5 bases; bases outside gene matches: 9. The CDR3 coding sequence is TGCGCCAGCAGCCCTGGACTAGCGGGAGGGCAATCCCACGAGCAGTACTTC. Its translation is CASSPGLAGGQSHEQYF.

V usage is TRBV29-1 and J usage is TRBJ1-1; 9 bases match TRBD1. CDR3 length equals 15 residues. CDR1 is SQVTM and CDR2 is ANQGSEA in the germline V gene. V was pared by 6 bases and J by 0 bases, with 8 bases of the junction left unmatched. The CDR3 here is CSVLGDRVMNTEAFF. The CDR3 DNA reads as TGCAGCGTACTCGGGGACAGGGTTATGAACACTGAAGCTTTCTTT.

The chain carries TRBV5-1 and TRBJ2-2; maybe TRBD2 (5 bases). Trimming took off 2 bases at V and 6 bases at J, with 14 bases between the two ends. The germline CDR1 and CDR2 sequences are SGHRS and YFSETQ. CDR3 size: 15 residues. CDR3 DNA sequence: TGCGCCAGCAGCTTCTCCGACGGGAAGGCCGGGGAGCTGTTTTTT. This codes for CASSFSDGKAGELFF.

J is TRBJ2-7 and V is TRBV5-1; 12 nucleotides match TRBD2. Germline CDR1 and CDR2: SGHRS and YFSETQ. CDR3 size: 17 residues. V shed 0 bases and J 5 bases; nucleotides not matched to a gene: 9. This CDR3 reads CASSLGLAGAGFDEQYF. CDR3 sequence (DNA): TGCGCCAGCAGCTTGGGACTAGCGGGAGCAGGATTCGACGAGCAGTACTTC.

The chain couples TRBV18 to TRBJ2-7; the match to TRBD1 covers 8 bases. The V gene's germline CDR1 is KGHSH and CDR2 LQKENI. The V and J ends lost 3 bases and 3 bases, in that order; junction bases with no gene match: 7. CDR3 length: 15 amino acids. CDR3 nucleotide sequence: TGTGCCAGCTCACCTAAGCTACAGGGGGTCTACGAGCAGTACTTC. It translates to CASSPKLQGVYEQYF.